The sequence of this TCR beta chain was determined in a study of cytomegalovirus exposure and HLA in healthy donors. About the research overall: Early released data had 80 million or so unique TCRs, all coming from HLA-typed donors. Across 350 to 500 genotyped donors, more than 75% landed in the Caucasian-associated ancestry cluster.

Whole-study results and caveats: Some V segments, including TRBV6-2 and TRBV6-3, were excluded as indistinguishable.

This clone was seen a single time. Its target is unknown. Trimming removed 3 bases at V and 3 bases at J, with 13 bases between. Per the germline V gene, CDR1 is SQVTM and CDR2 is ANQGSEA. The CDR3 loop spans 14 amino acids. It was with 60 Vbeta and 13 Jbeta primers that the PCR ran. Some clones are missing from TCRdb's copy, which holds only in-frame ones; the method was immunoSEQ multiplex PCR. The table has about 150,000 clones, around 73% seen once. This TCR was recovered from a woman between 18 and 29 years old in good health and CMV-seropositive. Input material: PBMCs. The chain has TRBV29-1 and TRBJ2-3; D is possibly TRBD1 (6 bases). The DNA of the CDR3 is TGCAGCGTTGAGAACAGGGAAGCGACAGATACGCAGTATTTT. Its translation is CSVENREATDTQYF.